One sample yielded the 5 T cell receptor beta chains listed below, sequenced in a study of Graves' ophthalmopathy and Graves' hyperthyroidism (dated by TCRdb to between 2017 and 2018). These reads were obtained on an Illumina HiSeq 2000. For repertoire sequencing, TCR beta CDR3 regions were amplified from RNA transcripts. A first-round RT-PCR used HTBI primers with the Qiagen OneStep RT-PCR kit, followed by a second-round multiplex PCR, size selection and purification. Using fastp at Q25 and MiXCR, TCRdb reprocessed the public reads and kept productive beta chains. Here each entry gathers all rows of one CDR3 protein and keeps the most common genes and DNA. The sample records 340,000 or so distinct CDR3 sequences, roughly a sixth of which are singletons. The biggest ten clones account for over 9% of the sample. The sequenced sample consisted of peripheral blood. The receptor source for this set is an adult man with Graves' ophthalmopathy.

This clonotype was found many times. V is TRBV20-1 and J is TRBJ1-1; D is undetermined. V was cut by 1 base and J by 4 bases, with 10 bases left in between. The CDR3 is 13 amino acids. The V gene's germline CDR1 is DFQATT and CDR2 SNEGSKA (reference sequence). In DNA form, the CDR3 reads TGCAGTGCTAGAGTGTGGGCCGGCACTGAAGCTTTCTTT. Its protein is CSARVWAGTEAFF.

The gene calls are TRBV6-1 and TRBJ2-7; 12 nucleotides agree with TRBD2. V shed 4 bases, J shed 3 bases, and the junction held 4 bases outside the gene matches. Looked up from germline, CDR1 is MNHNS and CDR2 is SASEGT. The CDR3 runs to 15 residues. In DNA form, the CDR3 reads TGTGCCAGCAGTGGGGGACTAGCGGGCCACTACGAGCAGTACTTC. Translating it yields CASSGGLAGHYEQYF.

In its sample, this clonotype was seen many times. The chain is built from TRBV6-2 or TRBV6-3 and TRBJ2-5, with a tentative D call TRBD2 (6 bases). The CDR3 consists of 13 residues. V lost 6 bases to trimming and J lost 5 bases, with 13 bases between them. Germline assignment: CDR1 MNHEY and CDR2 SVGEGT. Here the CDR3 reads CASRPGGSETQYF. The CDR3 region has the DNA TGTGCCAGCAGGCCCGGGGGTAGTGAGACCCAGTACTTC.

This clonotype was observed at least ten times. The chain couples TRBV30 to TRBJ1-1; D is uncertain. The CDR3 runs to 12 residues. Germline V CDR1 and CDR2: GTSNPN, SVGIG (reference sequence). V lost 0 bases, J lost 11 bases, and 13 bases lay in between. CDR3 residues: CAWSVVGDVAFF. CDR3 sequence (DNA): TGTGCCTGGAGTGTAGTCGGGGATGTGGCTTTCTTT. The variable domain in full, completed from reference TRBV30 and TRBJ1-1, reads SQTIHQWPATLVQPVGSPLSLECTVEGTSNPNLYWYRQAAGRGLQLLFYSVGIGQISSEVPQNLSASRPQDRQFILSSKKLLLSDSGFYLCAWSVVGDVAFFGQGTRLTVV.

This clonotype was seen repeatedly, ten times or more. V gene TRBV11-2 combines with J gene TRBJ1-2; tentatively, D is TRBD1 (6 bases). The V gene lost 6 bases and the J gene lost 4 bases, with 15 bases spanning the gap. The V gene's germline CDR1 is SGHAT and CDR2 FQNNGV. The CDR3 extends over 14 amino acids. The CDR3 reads CASSLLGATYGYTF. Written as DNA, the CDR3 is TGTGCCAGCAGTCTCCTGGGGGCGACCTATGGCTACACCTTC.